This TCR beta chain was sequenced during a study of response to subunit inactivated influenza vaccine. One entry per CDR3 protein, called by TCRdb with MiXCR from the RT-PCR reads. There are 650,000 or so distinct CDR3 sequences in the sample; about 14% occur only once, and about 7.4% lies in the top ten. There are 19 residues in the CDR3. CDR1 and CDR2 from the germline V gene are SGHAT and FQDESV (reference sequence). Trimming at V came to 3 bases and at J to 1 base, leaving 10 bases not matched to a gene. This clonotype was observed many times. The sequencing used PBMCs from blood, collected roughly 2 weeks before vaccination. The chain combines TRBV11-1 with TRBJ2-1, with TRBD2 matching over 12 bases. The receptor comes from a man aged 45-60 years who received an inactivated influenza vaccine. The CDR3 here is CASSLGLAGATASYNEQFF. CDR3 nucleotides: TGTGCCAGCAGCTTGGGACTAGCGGGTGCGACCGCTTCCTACAATGAGCAGTTCTTC.